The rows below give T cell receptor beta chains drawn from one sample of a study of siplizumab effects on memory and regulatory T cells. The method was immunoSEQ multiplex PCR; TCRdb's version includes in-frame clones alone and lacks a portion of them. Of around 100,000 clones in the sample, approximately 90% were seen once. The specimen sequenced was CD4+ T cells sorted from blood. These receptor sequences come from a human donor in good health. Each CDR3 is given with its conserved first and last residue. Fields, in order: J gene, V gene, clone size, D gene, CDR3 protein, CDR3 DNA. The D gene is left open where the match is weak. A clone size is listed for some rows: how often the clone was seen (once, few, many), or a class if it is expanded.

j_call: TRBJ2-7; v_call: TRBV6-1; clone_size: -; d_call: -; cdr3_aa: CASSELGRSSYEQYF; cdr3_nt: TGTGCCAGCAGTGAACTAGGGAGGAGCTCCTACGAGCAGTACTTC
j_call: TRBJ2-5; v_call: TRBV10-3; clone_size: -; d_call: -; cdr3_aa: CAIRGVLEAETQYF; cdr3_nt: TGTGCCATCAGGGGGGTGCTAGAGGCAGAGACCCAGTACTTC
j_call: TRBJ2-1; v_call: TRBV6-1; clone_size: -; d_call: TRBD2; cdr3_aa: CASSEALLAGQFF; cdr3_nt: TGTGCCAGCAGTGAAGCGCTGCTAGCGGGACAGTTCTTC
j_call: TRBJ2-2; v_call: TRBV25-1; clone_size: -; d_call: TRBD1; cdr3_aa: CASSVGTVSGGELFF; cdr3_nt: TGTGCCAGCAGTGTCGGGACAGTCTCCGGTGGGGAGCTGTTTTTT
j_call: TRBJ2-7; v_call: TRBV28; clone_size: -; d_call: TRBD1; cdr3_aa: CASSLGGQPPYEQYF; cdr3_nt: TGTGCCAGCAGTCTAGGGGGACAGCCCCCCTACGAGCAGTACTTC
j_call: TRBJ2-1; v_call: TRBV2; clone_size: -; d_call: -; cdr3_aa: CASTPAQQGNNEQFF; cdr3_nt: TGTGCCAGCACACCCGCCCAACAGGGAAATAATGAGCAGTTCTTC
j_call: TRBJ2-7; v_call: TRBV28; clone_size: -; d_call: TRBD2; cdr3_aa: CASRLSGTSYEQYF; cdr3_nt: TGTGCCAGCAGACTCAGCGGGACCTCCTACGAGCAGTACTTC
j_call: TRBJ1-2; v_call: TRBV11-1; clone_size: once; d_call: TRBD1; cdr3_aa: CASSHGWDSHGYTF; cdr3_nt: TGTGCCAGCAGCCACGGCTGGGACAGCCATGGCTACACCTTC
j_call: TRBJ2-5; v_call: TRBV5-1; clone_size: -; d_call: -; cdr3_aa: CASSLSYQETQYF; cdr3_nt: TGCGCCAGCAGCTTAAGTTACCAAGAGACCCAGTACTTC
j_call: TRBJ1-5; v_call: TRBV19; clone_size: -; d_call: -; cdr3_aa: CASSAGQNHSNQPQHF; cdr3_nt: TGTGCCAGTAGCGCCGGACAGAACCATAGCAATCAGCCCCAGCATTTT
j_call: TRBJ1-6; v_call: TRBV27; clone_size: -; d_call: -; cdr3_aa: CASSLSESRVTLHF; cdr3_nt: TGTGCCAGCAGTTTATCAGAGTCCCGTGTTACCCTCCACTTT
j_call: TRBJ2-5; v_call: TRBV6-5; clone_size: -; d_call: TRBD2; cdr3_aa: CASSAGGRQETQYF; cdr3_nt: TGTGCCAGCAGCGCGGGAGGGAGGCAAGAGACCCAGTACTTC
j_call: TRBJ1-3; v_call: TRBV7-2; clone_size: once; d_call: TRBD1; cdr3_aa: CASSLRGVSGNTIYF; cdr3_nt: TGTGCCAGCAGCCTCAGGGGGGTATCGGGAAACACCATATATTTT
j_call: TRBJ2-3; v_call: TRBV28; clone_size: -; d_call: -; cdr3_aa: CASSFGRGTDTQYF; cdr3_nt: TGTGCCAGCAGTTTCGGGCGGGGCACAGATACGCAGTATTTT
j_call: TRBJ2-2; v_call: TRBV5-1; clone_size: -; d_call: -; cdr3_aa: CASSLVGSAYTGELFF; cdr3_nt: TGCGCCAGCAGCTTGGTTGGTAGCGCTTACACCGGGGAGCTGTTTTTT
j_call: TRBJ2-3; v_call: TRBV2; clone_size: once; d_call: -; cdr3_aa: CASRPRDIRTDTQYF; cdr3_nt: TGTGCCAGCAGACCACGTGACATACGCACAGATACGCAGTATTTT
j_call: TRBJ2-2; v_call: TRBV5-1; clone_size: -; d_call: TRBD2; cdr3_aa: CASSLSGAGELFF; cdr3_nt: TGCGCCAGCAGCTTGAGCGGGGCCGGGGAGCTGTTTTTT
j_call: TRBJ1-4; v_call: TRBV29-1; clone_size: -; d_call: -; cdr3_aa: CSVGRGREKLFF; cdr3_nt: TGCAGCGTTGGTAGGGGGAGAGAAAAACTGTTTTTT
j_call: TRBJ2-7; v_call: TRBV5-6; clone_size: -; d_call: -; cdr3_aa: CASSLKGPSGAEQYF; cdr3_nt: TGTGCCAGCAGCTTGAAGGGCCCCAGCGGAGCAGAGCAGTACTTC
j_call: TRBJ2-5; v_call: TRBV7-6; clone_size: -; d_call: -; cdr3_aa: CASSQFSGNQETQYF; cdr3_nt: TGTGCCAGCAGCCAATTTAGCGGAAACCAAGAGACCCAGTACTTC
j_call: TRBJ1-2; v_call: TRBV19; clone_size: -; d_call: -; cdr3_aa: CASSLRTAGYTF; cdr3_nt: TGTGCCAGTAGTCTACGGACCGCCGGCTACACCTTC
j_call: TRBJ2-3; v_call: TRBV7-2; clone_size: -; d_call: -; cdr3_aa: CASSLSSGTDTQYF; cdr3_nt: TGTGCCAGCAGCTTGTCCTCAGGGACAGATACGCAGTATTTT
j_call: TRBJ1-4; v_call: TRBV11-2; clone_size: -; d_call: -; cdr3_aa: CASSTRRKTNEKLFF; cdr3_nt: TGTGCCAGCAGCACACGACGGAAAACTAATGAAAAACTGTTTTTT
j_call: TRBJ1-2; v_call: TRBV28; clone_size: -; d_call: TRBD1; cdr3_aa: CASRSGTALYGYTF; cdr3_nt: TGTGCCAGCAGATCCGGGACAGCGCTCTATGGCTACACCTTC
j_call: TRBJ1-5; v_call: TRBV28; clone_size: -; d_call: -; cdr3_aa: CASSPTPWAQNSNQPQHF; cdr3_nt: TGTGCCAGCAGTCCAACCCCTTGGGCCCAAAATAGCAATCAGCCCCAGCATTTT
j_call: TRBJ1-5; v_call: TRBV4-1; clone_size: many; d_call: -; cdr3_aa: CASSQVVSSVSNQPQHF; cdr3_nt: TGCGCCAGCAGCCAAGTTGTAAGCTCCGTTAGCAATCAGCCCCAGCATTTT
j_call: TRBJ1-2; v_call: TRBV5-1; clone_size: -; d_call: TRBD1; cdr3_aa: CASSRDSRTGMGGYTF; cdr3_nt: TGCGCCAGCAGCCGAGATTCTAGGACAGGGATGGGAGGCTACACCTTC
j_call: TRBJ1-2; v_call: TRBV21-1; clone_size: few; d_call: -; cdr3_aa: CASRDRDYGYTF; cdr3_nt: TGTGCCAGCAGGGACAGGGACTATGGCTACACCTTC
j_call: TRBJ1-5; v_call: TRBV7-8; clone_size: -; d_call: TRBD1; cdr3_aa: CASSLGQGRRNNQPQHF; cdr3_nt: TGTGCCAGCAGCTTGGGACAGGGACGAAGAAACAATCAGCCCCAGCATTTT
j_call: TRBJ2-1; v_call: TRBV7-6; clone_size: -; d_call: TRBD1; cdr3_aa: CASSLRPTGAPYNEQFF; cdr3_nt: TGTGCCAGCAGCTTAAGGCCGACAGGGGCCCCCTACAATGAGCAGTTCTTC
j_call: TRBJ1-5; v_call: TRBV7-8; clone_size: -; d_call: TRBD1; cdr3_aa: CASSLGDRGGVGNQPQHF; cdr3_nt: TGTGCCAGCAGCTTAGGAGACAGGGGGGGAGTGGGCAATCAGCCCCAGCATTTT
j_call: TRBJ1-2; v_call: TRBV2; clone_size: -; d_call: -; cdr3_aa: CASNRVNYGYTF; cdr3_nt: TGTGCCAGCAACAGGGTTAACTATGGCTACACCTTC
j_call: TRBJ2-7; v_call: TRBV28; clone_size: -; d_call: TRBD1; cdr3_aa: CASSLTGTGTYEQYF; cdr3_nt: TGTGCCAGCAGCCTGACCGGGACAGGGACCTACGAGCAGTACTTC
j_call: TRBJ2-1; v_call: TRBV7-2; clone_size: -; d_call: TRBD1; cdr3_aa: CASSQGQKYNEQFF; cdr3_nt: TGTGCCAGCAGCCAGGGACAGAAGTACAATGAGCAGTTCTTC
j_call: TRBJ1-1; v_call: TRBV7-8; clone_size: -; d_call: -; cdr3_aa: CASSGTGRPNTEAFF; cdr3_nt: TGTGCCAGCAGCGGCACAGGGAGGCCGAACACTGAAGCTTTCTTT
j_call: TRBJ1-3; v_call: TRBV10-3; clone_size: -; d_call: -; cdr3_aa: CAISGRYPESGNTIYF; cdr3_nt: TGTGCCATCAGTGGCAGATACCCAGAGTCTGGAAACACCATATATTTT
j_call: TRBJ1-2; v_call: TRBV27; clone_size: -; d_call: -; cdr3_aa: CASRPDRLGGYTF; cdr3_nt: TGTGCCAGCAGGCCAGACAGGCTAGGCGGCTACACCTTC
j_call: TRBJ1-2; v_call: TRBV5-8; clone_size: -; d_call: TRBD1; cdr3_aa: CASLIGDRVKGYTF; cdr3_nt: TGTGCCAGCCTTATAGGAGACAGGGTCAAAGGCTACACCTTC
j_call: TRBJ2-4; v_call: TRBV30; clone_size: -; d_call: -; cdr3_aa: CAWSPGSGEFGNIQYF; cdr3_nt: TGTGCCTGGAGTCCAGGGTCCGGGGAGTTCGGAAACATTCAGTACTTC
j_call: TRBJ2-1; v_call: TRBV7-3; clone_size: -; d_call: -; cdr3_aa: CASSPSVAYNEQFF; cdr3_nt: TGTGCCAGCAGCCCGAGCGTCGCCTACAATGAGCAGTTCTTC
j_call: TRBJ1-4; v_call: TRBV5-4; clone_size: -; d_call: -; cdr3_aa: CASSPTGSSEKLFF; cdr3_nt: TGTGCCAGCAGCCCCACAGGGAGTAGCGAAAAACTGTTTTTT
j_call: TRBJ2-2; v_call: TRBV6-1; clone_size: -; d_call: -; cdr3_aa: CASRTDPNTGELFF; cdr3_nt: TGTGCCAGCAGAACTGATCCGAACACCGGGGAGCTGTTTTTT
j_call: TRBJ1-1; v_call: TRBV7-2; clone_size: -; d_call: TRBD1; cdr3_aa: CASSSGQGTEAFF; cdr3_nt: TGTGCCAGCAGCTCCGGACAGGGCACTGAAGCTTTCTTT
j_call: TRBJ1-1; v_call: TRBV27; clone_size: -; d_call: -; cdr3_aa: CASSLWRGTEAFF; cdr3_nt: TGTGCCAGCAGTTTATGGAGAGGGACCGAAGCTTTCTTT
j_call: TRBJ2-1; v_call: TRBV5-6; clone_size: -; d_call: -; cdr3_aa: CASSLVAGSYNEQFF; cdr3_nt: TGTGCCAGCAGCTTGGTGGCGGGCTCCTACAATGAGCAGTTCTTC
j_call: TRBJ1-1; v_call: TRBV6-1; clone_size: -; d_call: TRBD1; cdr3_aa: CASSAIQGAEAFF; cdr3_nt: TGTGCCAGCAGTGCAATACAGGGGGCCGAAGCTTTCTTT
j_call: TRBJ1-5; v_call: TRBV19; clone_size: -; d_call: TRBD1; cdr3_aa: CASSLLDRSNQPQHF; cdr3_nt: TGTGCCAGTAGTCTCCTGGACAGGAGCAATCAGCCCCAGCATTTT
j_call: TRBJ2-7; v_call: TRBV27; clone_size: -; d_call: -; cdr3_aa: CASRRDQVTASYEQYF; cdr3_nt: TGTGCCAGCAGACGAGACCAGGTAACCGCTTCCTACGAGCAGTACTTC
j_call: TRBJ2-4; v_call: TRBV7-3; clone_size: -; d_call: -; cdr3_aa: CASSFPGSGNIQYF; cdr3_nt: TGTGCCAGCAGCTTTCCGGGTTCGGGAAACATTCAGTACTTC
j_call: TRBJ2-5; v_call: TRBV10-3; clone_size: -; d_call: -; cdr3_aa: CAISDLAGRETQYF; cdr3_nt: TGTGCCATCAGTGACCTGGCCGGGAGAGAGACCCAGTACTTC
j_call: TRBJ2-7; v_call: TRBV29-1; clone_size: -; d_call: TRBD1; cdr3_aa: CSVEGDRRYEQYF; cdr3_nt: TGCAGCGTTGAAGGGGACAGGCGCTACGAGCAGTACTTC
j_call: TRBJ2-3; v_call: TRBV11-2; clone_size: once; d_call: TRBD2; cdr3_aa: CASSLDLAGNTDTQYF; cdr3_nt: TGTGCCAGCAGCTTAGACCTAGCGGGGAACACAGATACGCAGTATTTT
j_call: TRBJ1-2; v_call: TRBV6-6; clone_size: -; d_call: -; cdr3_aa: CASSRDNHYGYTF; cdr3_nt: TGTGCCAGCAGTCGGGACAACCACTATGGCTACACCTTC
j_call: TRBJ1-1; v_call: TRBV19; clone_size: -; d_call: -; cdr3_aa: CASSIGEGSGTEAFF; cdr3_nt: TGTGCCAGTAGTATAGGAGAGGGAAGCGGGACTGAAGCTTTCTTT
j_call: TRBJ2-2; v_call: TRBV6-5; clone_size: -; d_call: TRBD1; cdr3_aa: CASSSTGGHTGELFF; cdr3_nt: TGTGCCAGCAGTTCGACAGGGGGCCACACCGGGGAGCTGTTTTTT
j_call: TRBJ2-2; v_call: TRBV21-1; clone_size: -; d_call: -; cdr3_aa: CASSKGSFAGELFF; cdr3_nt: TGTGCCAGCAGCAAAGGGAGCTTTGCCGGGGAGCTGTTTTTT
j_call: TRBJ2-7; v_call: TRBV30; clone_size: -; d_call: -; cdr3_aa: CAWSRDITYEQYF; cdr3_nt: TGTGCCTGGAGTAGGGATATAACCTACGAGCAGTACTTC
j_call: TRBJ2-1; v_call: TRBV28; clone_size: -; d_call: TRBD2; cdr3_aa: CASSPIAGRYNEQFF; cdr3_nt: TGTGCCAGCAGTCCTATAGCGGGTCGGTACAATGAGCAGTTCTTC
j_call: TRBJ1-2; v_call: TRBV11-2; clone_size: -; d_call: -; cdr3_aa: CASSESRTNYGYTF; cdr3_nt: TGTGCCAGCAGCGAGAGTCGGACTAACTATGGCTACACCTTC
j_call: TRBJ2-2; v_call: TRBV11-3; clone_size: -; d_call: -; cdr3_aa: CASSLGRLAGELFF; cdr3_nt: TGTGCCAGCAGCTTAGGGCGGTTGGCCGGGGAGCTGTTTTTT